A single T cell receptor beta chain is shown here with its context. The source of the sample is a study of shared clonotypes between healthy human individuals. TCRdb keeps only in-frame clones here, not all; method: immunoSEQ multiplex PCR. This sample has about 2 million clones, with about 95% found just once. Naive-designated CD8 cells lacked CD45RO, were positively enriched for CCR7, and omitted terminally differentiated effector memory CD45RA+ cells. The TCR was taken from a man between 18 and 29 years old in good health. The sample taken for sequencing was naive CD8+ T cells sorted from blood.

CDR3 DNA: TGCGCCAGCAGCCAAGAGCTAGCGGGAGTTGAGACCCAGTACTTC. As protein: CASSQELAGVETQYF. This chain connects TRBV4-3 to TRBJ2-5; 10 bases match TRBD2. Germline V gene data show CDR1 as LGHNA and CDR2 as YSLEER. The CDR3 is 15 amino acids. Losses at the gene ends were 0 bases for V and 5 bases for J; bases not matched to a gene: 3.